A single sample is the source of the 9 T cell receptor beta chains below, sequenced in a study of shared clonotypes between healthy human individuals. TCRdb keeps only in-frame clones here, not all; method: immunoSEQ multiplex PCR. The sample shows about 1,900,000 clones, approximately 94% of them seen only once. Naive CD8 populations comprised CD45RO-negative cells positively selected for CCR7, excluding terminally differentiated effector memory CD45RA+ cells. The sequenced sample was naive CD8+ T cells sorted from blood. The receptors shown here come from a young man in good health.

CDR3 in amino acids: CASSVGTGGMNTEAFF. CDR3 DNA: TGTGCCAGCAGCGTCGGGACAGGGGGAATGAACACTGAAGCTTTCTTT. This sequence joins TRBV9 and TRBJ1-1; TRBD1 agrees at 11 bases. The CDR3 covers 16 residues. The germline V gene encodes CDR1 SGDLS and CDR2 YYNGEE. V lost 2 bases, J lost 0 bases, and 3 bases stayed unmatched.

CDR3: CASSLTTGDYEQYF. Here the CDR3 DNA reads TGTGCCAGCAGCTTAACGACGGGGGACTACGAGCAGTACTTC. This chain uses TRBV11-2 with TRBJ2-7; D may be TRBD2 (6 bases). Trimming pared 2 bases from V and 3 bases from J, leaving 11 bases between. CDR3 length equals 14 residues. CDR1 and CDR2 from the germline V gene are SGHAT and FQNNGV. Complete variable domain (other parts from reference TRBV11-2 and TRBJ2-7): EAGVAQSPRYKIIEKRQSVAFWCNPISGHATLYWYQQILGQGPKLLIQFQNNGVVDDSQLPKDRFSAERLKGVDSTLKIQPAKLEDSAVYLCASSLTTGDYEQYFGPGTRLTVT.

The chain combines TRBV2 with TRBJ2-7; possibly TRBD2 for D (5 bases). Trimming left V 3 bases short and J 6 bases short, with 6 bases between. Germline lookup yields CDR1 SNHLY and CDR2 FYNNEI. CDR3 length equals 11 residues. The CDR3 DNA reads TGTGCCAGCAGTGATGCGGGCGAGCAGTACTTC. It codes for CASSDAGEQYF.

V usage is TRBV2 and J usage is TRBJ2-4; 10 bases are a match to TRBD1. This CDR3 is built from 18 residues. CDR1 is SNHLY, CDR2 FYNNEI, per germline. The V segment lost 5 bases and the J segment 9 bases; nucleotides outside the gene matches: 19. CDR3 in amino acids: CASSWNEGQGFRGGIQYF. CDR3 coding DNA: TGTGCCAGCAGTTGGAATGAGGGACAGGGGTTTAGGGGTGGCATTCAGTACTTC.

V usage is TRBV5-6 and J usage is TRBJ2-7, with 10 bases identical to TRBD1. The V segment lost 2 bases and the J segment 1 base; nucleotides outside the gene matches: 6. The CDR3 contains 16 residues. Germline V lookup: CDR1 SGHDT, CDR2 YYEEEE. The CDR3 spells CASSFLGQGVSYEQYF. The DNA of the CDR3 is TGTGCCAGCAGCTTTCTAGGACAGGGGGTATCCTACGAGCAGTACTTC.

The chain combines TRBV30 with TRBJ2-1, with D possibly TRBD2 on 5 matching bases. The CDR3 covers 14 residues. The V gene lost 1 base and the J gene lost 1 base, with 8 bases spanning the gap. CDR1 is GTSNPN, CDR2 SVGIG, per germline (reference sequence). DNA for the CDR3: TGTGCCTGGAGTGCTACGGGATCCTACAATGAGCAGTTCTTC. It codes for CAWSATGSYNEQFF.

The V call is TRBV28, the J call TRBJ2-3; 10 nucleotides match TRBD2. After removal of 5 bases from V and 8 bases from J, the junction contained 13 bases not matched to a gene. Germline-derived CDR1 and CDR2 are MDHEN and SYDVKM. CDR3 size: 16 residues. CDR3 loop: CASSPAERGGPSTQYF. For the CDR3, the DNA is TGTGCCAGCAGTCCCGCGGAGCGGGGGGGCCCAAGTACGCAGTATTTT.

The rearrangement joins TRBV28 to TRBJ2-3; TRBD2 agrees at 11 bases. This CDR3 is built from 18 residues. V trimming: 3 bases; J trimming: 0 bases; junction bases outside the gene matches: 8. Per the germline V gene, CDR1 is MDHEN and CDR2 is SYDVKM. This CDR3 reads CASSFGTSGGYSTDTQYF. In DNA form, the CDR3 reads TGTGCCAGCAGTTTCGGAACTAGCGGGGGTTATAGCACAGATACGCAGTATTTT.

The rearrangement links TRBV2 to TRBJ1-2; D is undetermined. CDR3 size: 15 residues. Per the germline V gene, CDR1 is SNHLY and CDR2 is FYNNEI. The V gene lost 1 base and the J gene lost 8 bases, with 17 bases spanning the gap. DNA for the CDR3: TGTGCCAGCAGTGAAGTCGGGGAGCCTTATGTCGGCTACACCTTC. This gives the protein CASSEVGEPYVGYTF.